Below are 32 T cell receptor beta chains sequenced from a single sample in a study of CD8 T cells in cerebrospinal fluid in Alzheimer's disease. TCRdb re-called the 10x single-cell sequencing reads; every CDR3 protein appears as one record, without DNA. The sample spans around 1,500 distinct CDR3 sequences; the ten largest clones claim 8.7%. The specimen was cerebrospinal fluid. All receptors derive from a human donor with mild cognitive impairment.

This clonotype ranks as medium-sized in terms of frequency. This chain connects TRBV20-1 to TRBJ1-1. CDR1 is DFQATT, CDR2 SNEGSKA, per germline (reference sequence). This CDR3 is built from 13 residues. The CDR3: CSASPSGPGKAFF.

This clonotype is deemed medium-sized by its frequency. The chain recombines TRBV20-1 with TRBJ2-7; TCRdb calls TRBD2, which cannot be checked without DNA. CDR1 and CDR2 from the germline V gene are DFQATT and SNEGSKA (reference sequence). The CDR3 is 15 amino acids. The CDR3 spells CSARPPGGSSYEQYF.

By frequency, this clonotype registers medium-sized (0.01 to 0.1%). V is TRBV13 and J is TRBJ1-2; TCRdb's D call, TRBD1, is unchecked because there is no DNA. The CDR3 length is 13 residues. Germline CDR1 and CDR2: PRHDT and FYEKMQ (reference sequence). The CDR3 reads CASRDDRVRGYTF.

According to its frequency, this clonotype is medium-sized. The chain uses TRBV5-6 and TRBJ2-1; the D call of TRBD2 rests on TCRdb alone, since no DNA is present to check it. Germline V lookup: CDR1 SGHDT, CDR2 YYEEEE. CDR3 length: 14 residues. CDR3 amino acids: CASSFLAGGREQFF.

CDR3 loop: CASSLTGSYNSPLHF. The chain is built from TRBV27 and TRBJ1-6; TCRdb selects TRBD1, and the lack of DNA leaves this call unchecked. The CDR3 has 15 residues. CDR1 MNHEY and CDR2 SMNVEV come from the germline V gene (reference sequence).

According to its frequency, this clonotype is large. V usage is TRBV6-1 and J usage is TRBJ2-1. The CDR3 is 12 amino acids. Germline V gene lookup returns CDR1 MNHNS and CDR2 SASEGT. The CDR3 sequence is CASREAYNEQFF.

This clonotype registers medium-sized by frequency. The CDR3 spells CATSRQINEKLFF. V gene TRBV15 combines with J gene TRBJ1-4. CDR1 and CDR2 from the germline V gene are LNHNV and YYDKDF (reference sequence). The CDR3 spans 13 residues.

This sequence joins TRBV6-5 and TRBJ2-7; the D gene TCRdb calls, TRBD1, cannot be checked with no DNA. Germline CDR1 reads MNHEY; CDR2 reads SVGAGI. This CDR3 has 13 residues. CDR3 amino acids: CASSPYRGYEQYF.

This clonotype counts as medium-sized by frequency. The chain joins TRBV14 to TRBJ1-2; as DNA is missing, the TRBD1 call by TCRdb cannot be tested. The CDR3 spans 14 residues. Germline CDR1 and CDR2: SGHDN and FVKESK. CDR3 region: CASSQGQGYDGYTF.

This clonotype is deemed medium-sized by its frequency. V usage is TRBV7-6 and J usage is TRBJ2-5. The CDR3 covers 14 residues. In germline, CDR1 is SGHVS, CDR2 FNYEAQ. The CDR3 loop reads CASSLGVVQETQYF. Looking up the rest from reference TRBV7-6 and TRBJ2-5 gives the full variable domain: GAGVSQSPRYKVTKRGQDVALRCDPISGHVSLYWYRQALGQGPEFLTYFNYEAQQDKSGLPNDRFSAERPEGSISTLTIQRTEQRDSAMYRCASSLGVVQETQYFGPGTRLLVL.

This clonotype is labeled medium-sized based on frequency. The chain couples TRBV11-3 to TRBJ2-1; no DNA is available, so the TRBD2 call from TCRdb remains unchecked. CDR1 and CDR2 (germline): SGHNT, YENEEA. The CDR3 totals 19 residues. This CDR3 is CASSSRGLAGEGSYNEQFF.

By frequency, this clonotype is medium-sized. J is TRBJ1-5 and V is TRBV6-1. CDR3 size: 15 residues. Germline V gene sequence: CDR1 MNHNS, CDR2 SASEGT. CDR3 region: CASSEGVGGNQPQHF.

According to its frequency, this clonotype is medium-sized (0.01 to 0.1%). The genes are TRBV5-1 and TRBJ1-1; TCRdb gives TRBD1 as the D gene, but with no DNA this cannot be confirmed. There are 17 residues in the CDR3. The germline V gene has CDR1 SGHRS and CDR2 YFSETQ. Here the CDR3 reads CASSFRDVNGRNTEAFF.

Its frequency marks this clonotype as medium-sized. Here the CDR3 reads CASSYARQASGNTIYF. The genes are TRBV3-1 and TRBJ1-3; TCRdb calls TRBD1, which cannot be checked without DNA. The CDR3 runs 16 residues. Germline-derived CDR1 and CDR2 are LGHDT and YNNKEL (reference sequence). Supplemented by reference TRBV3-1 and TRBJ1-3, the full variable domain reads DTAVSQTPKYLVTQMGNDKSIKCEQNLGHDTMYWYKQDSKKFLKIMFSYNNKELIINETVPNRFSPKSPDKAHLNLHINSLELGDSAVYFCASSYARQASGNTIYFGEGSWLTVV.

V gene TRBV6-5 combines with J gene TRBJ2-3; TCRdb names TRBD1, which stays unverified in the absence of DNA. Germline values: CDR1 MNHEY, CDR2 SVGAGI. This CDR3 comprises 15 residues. CDR3: CASSYRTGATDTQYF.

Frequency places this clonotype as medium-sized. The rearrangement joins TRBV6-6 to TRBJ2-1. Germline V gives CDR1 MNHNY, CDR2 SVGAGI (reference sequence). The CDR3 consists of 11 residues. CDR3 in amino acids: CASSTSSEQFF.

Its frequency marks this clonotype as medium-sized (0.01 to 0.1%). V and J are TRBV2 and TRBJ2-7. Germline assignment: CDR1 SNHLY and CDR2 FYNNEI. This CDR3 spans 13 amino acids. CDR3 residues: CASGGLQTGEQYF.

This clonotype registers medium-sized (0.01 to 0.1%) by frequency. This CDR3 reads CASRTGQGASDTQYF. The chain couples TRBV27 to TRBJ2-3; no DNA is available, so the TRBD1 call from TCRdb remains unchecked. CDR3 length equals 15 residues. Germline CDR1 and CDR2: MNHEY and SMNVEV (reference sequence).

According to its frequency, this clonotype is medium-sized (0.01 to 0.1%). The J gene is TRBJ1-2, the V gene TRBV28; TCRdb's assignment of TRBD1 cannot be checked, as there is no DNA. This CDR3 is built from 13 residues. Germline V gene lookup returns CDR1 MDHEN and CDR2 SYDVKM. CDR3: CASSLGQGYGYTF.

In terms of frequency, this clonotype is medium-sized. The chain joins TRBV28 to TRBJ1-5; TCRdb's assignment of TRBD1 cannot be checked, as there is no DNA. CDR1 MDHEN and CDR2 SYDVKM come from the germline V gene. The CDR3 length is 16 residues. The CDR3 loop is CASSFPPWQERQPQHF.

The genes are TRBV19 and TRBJ1-5. This CDR3 is 13 amino acids long. Per the germline V gene, CDR1 is LNHDA and CDR2 is SQIVND (reference sequence). CDR3 residues: CASSWEEVQPQHF.

By frequency, this clonotype registers medium-sized. The V and J genes are TRBV10-2 and TRBJ2-3; without DNA, the TCRdb call of TRBD2 cannot be checked. This CDR3 spans 14 amino acids. Germline assignment: CDR1 WSHSY and CDR2 SAAADI. CDR3 loop: CASSVAGWADTQYF.

This clonotype counts as medium-sized by frequency. The chain uses TRBV9 and TRBJ2-2; the D gene TCRdb calls, TRBD1, cannot be checked with no DNA. In germline, CDR1 is SGDLS, CDR2 YYNGEE. CDR3 size: 13 residues. This CDR3 reads CASRTGTGGELFF.

The rearrangement joins TRBV27 to TRBJ1-6. The CDR3 is made up of 15 amino acids. Germline CDR1 is MNHEY and CDR2 is SMNVEV (reference sequence). The CDR3 region is CASRSPGPDNSPLHF.

This clonotype ranks as medium-sized (0.01 to 0.1%) in terms of frequency. J is TRBJ2-2 and V is TRBV10-2. The length of the CDR3 is 14 residues. The germline gives CDR1 WSHSY, CDR2 SAAADI. The CDR3 sequence is CASGTHLNTGELFF.

The chain is built from TRBV2 and TRBJ2-6; the D call from TCRdb, TRBD1, cannot be confirmed without DNA. The germline gives CDR1 SNHLY, CDR2 FYNNEI. The CDR3 has 19 amino acids. CDR3 amino acids: CASSGVNRARASGANVLTF.

The chain couples TRBV5-1 to TRBJ2-2. This CDR3 has 16 amino acids. Germline values: CDR1 SGHRS, CDR2 YFSETQ. The chain's CDR3 is CASSLVSQISGGELFF.

By frequency, this clonotype is medium-sized. This rearrangement joins TRBV2 to TRBJ2-5; TCRdb outputs TRBD2, but without DNA this stays unchecked. The CDR3 covers 13 residues. Germline-derived CDR1 and CDR2 are SNHLY and FYNNEI. The CDR3 spells CASGREFAETQYF.

According to its frequency, this clonotype is medium-sized. The chain joins TRBV7-8 to TRBJ2-7; TCRdb calls TRBD2, which cannot be checked without DNA. This CDR3 comprises 13 residues. Germline-derived CDR1 and CDR2 are SGHVS and FQNEAQ. The CDR3: CASSALAGGEQYF. The full variable domain, in which reference TRBV7-8 and TRBJ2-7 provide the parts outside the CDR3, is GAGVSQSPRYKVAKRGQDVALRCDPISGHVSLFWYQQALGQGPEFLTYFQNEAQLDKSGLPSDRFFAERPEGSVSTLKIQRTQQEDSAVYLCASSALAGGEQYFGPGTRLTVT.

Measured by frequency, this clonotype is medium-sized. This rearrangement joins TRBV10-3 to TRBJ2-1. Germline V gene lookup returns CDR1 ENHRY and CDR2 SYGVKD. CDR3 length: 11 residues. CDR3 region: CAIRIYNEQFF.

Frequency places this clonotype as medium-sized. The V call is TRBV12-3 or TRBV12-4, the J call TRBJ1-5. The CDR3 length is 12 residues. CDR3 in amino acids: CASSLGSVAQHF.

This clonotype shows up as medium-sized by frequency. The rearrangement links TRBV10-1 to TRBJ2-3; without DNA, the TCRdb call of TRBD2 cannot be checked. Per the germline V gene, CDR1 is WNHNN and CDR2 is SYGVQD (reference sequence). The CDR3 covers 17 residues. CDR3 sequence reads: CASSESPSGRAPDTQYF.